These 22 T cell receptor beta chains were sequenced from one sample in a study of cytomegalovirus exposure and HLA in healthy donors. The PCR had 60 Vbeta and 13 Jbeta primers. The data were produced by immunoSEQ multiplex PCR, yet TCRdb's version contains in-frame clones alone and is incomplete. Here the sample spans 210,000 or so clones, 65% to 90% being singletons. The sequenced sample was PBMCs. The receptors originated from a girl aged 10-17 years in good health and CMV-seronegative.

The V call is TRBV7-9, the J call TRBJ2-3; D is ambiguous. Per germline, CDR1 SEHNR and CDR2 FQNEAQ (reference sequence). V was trimmed by 4 bases and J by 4 bases, leaving 6 bases between them. The CDR3 totals 12 residues. CDR3: CASSSSPDTQYF. CDR3 nucleotide sequence: TGTGCCAGCAGCTCCTCCCCAGATACGCAGTATTTT.

The chain joins TRBV7-6 to TRBJ2-5; 11 bases are a match to TRBD2. The V and J ends lost 5 bases and 3 bases, in that order; junction bases with no gene match: 5. CDR1 SGHVS and CDR2 FNYEAQ come from the germline V gene. The CDR3 sequence is 15 residues long. CDR3 sequence reads: CASSLLSGGEETQYF. CDR3 bases: TGTGCCAGCAGCCTCCTTAGCGGGGGGGAAGAGACCCAGTACTTC. Complete variable domain (other parts from reference TRBV7-6 and TRBJ2-5): GAGVSQSPRYKVTKRGQDVALRCDPISGHVSLYWYRQALGQGPEFLTYFNYEAQQDKSGLPNDRFSAERPEGSISTLTIQRTEQRDSAMYRCASSLLSGGEETQYFGPGTRLLVL.

This clone showed up just a few times. This chain uses TRBV6-5 with TRBJ2-7; 7 bases line up with TRBD2. Germline V lookup: CDR1 MNHEY, CDR2 SVGAGI. V lost 1 base to trimming and J lost 0 bases; unmatched junction nucleotides: 3. The CDR3 contains 15 residues. The CDR3 is CASSYWEGTSYEQYF. For the CDR3, the DNA is TGTGCCAGCAGTTACTGGGAGGGCACCTCCTACGAGCAGTACTTC.

V gene TRBV6-5 combines with J gene TRBJ2-3; 9 bases line up with TRBD2. The CDR3 covers 16 residues. Losses at the gene ends were 2 bases for V and 1 base for J; bases not matched to a gene: 4. CDR1 MNHEY and CDR2 SVGAGI come from the germline V gene. The CDR3 is CASSYARGGRTDTQYF. The CDR3, as DNA: TGTGCCAGCAGTTACGCGCGGGGGGGTCGCACAGATACGCAGTATTTT.

The rearrangement joins TRBV5-4 to TRBJ1-2; 8 nucleotides match TRBD1. This CDR3 is built from 16 residues. Germline V gene sequence: CDR1 SGHNT, CDR2 YYREEE (reference sequence). V was pared by 7 bases and J by 3 bases, with 14 bases of the junction left unmatched. Here the CDR3 reads CASSLGGTGTYYGYTF. CDR3 bases: TGTGCCAGCTCCCTTGGTGGGACAGGCACTTACTATGGCTACACCTTC.

The rearrangement uses TRBV2 and TRBJ2-1; D is unresolved. This CDR3 is built from 13 residues. Trimming took 2 bases from V and 6 from J, leaving 8 bases between them. The germline V gene encodes CDR1 SNHLY and CDR2 FYNNEI. The DNA of the CDR3 is TGTGCCAGCAGTGAACCTAGACGCAATGAGCAGTTCTTC. This sequence encodes CASSEPRRNEQFF. The full variable domain, its missing parts supplied by reference TRBV2 and TRBJ2-1, is EPEVTQTPSHQVTQMGQEVILRCVPISNHLYFYWYRQILGQKVEFLVSFYNNEISEKSEIFDDQFSVERPDGSNFTLKIRSTKLEDSAMYFCASSEPRRNEQFFGPGTRLTVL.

V gene TRBV5-3 combines with J gene TRBJ1-5; D unclear. TRBV5-3 falls under the ORF class, with uncertain function. V was pared by 2 bases and J by 0 bases, with 3 bases between. CDR3 length equals 13 residues. CDR3: CARSLYSNQPQHF. The CDR3 nucleotides read TGTGCCAGAAGCTTATATAGCAATCAGCCCCAGCATTTT.

The rearrangement uses TRBV6-7 and TRBJ2-3; 7 nucleotides agree with TRBD2. TRBV6-7 is reported as an ORF; its role is uncertain. The junction had 13 bases not matched to a gene; V was cut back by 9 bases and J by 1 base. CDR3 size: 16 residues. CDR3: CARNRDYGNCTDTQYF. DNA for the CDR3: TGTGCCAGAAATCGGGACTATGGGAACTGCACAGATACGCAGTATTTT.

This clone was picked up one time. This chain connects TRBV4-1 to TRBJ2-5; 11 bases agree with TRBD1. In germline, CDR1 is MGHRA, CDR2 YSYEKL. Unmatched junction bases numbered 5, after V lost 0 bases and J lost 5 bases. This CDR3 is 16 amino acids long. CDR3 loop: CASSQDRDRGRETQYF. CDR3 DNA sequence: TGCGCCAGCAGCCAAGATCGGGACAGGGGGAGGGAGACCCAGTACTTC.

The chain uses TRBV6-6 and TRBJ1-5, with D unclear. The CDR3 length is 13 residues. V lost 8 bases, J lost 2 bases, and 10 bases lay in between. CDR1 is MNHNY and CDR2 is SVGAGI in the germline V gene (reference sequence). DNA of the CDR3: TGTGCCAGCCAAAATAGCGGCAATCAGCCCCAGCATTTT. It is translated as CASQNSGNQPQHF.

The rearrangement links TRBV5-8 to TRBJ1-2; 8 positions agree with TRBD1. CDR1 is SGHTS and CDR2 is YDEGEE in the germline V gene. V shed 4 bases and J 7 bases; nucleotides not matched to a gene: 9. This CDR3 has 14 residues. The CDR3 spells CASSPLLGQGGYTF. CDR3 coding DNA: TGTGCCAGCAGCCCCCTTCTCGGACAGGGTGGCTACACCTTC.

The sample holds a few counts of this clone. The rearrangement uses TRBV28 and TRBJ2-3; a possible D gene is TRBD2 (6 bases). Germline V gene data show CDR1 as MDHEN and CDR2 as SYDVKM. Trimming removed 2 bases at V and 2 bases at J, with 11 bases between. This CDR3 comprises 15 residues. DNA of the CDR3: TGTGCCAGCAGTTTACGGCGGGGTGACACAGATACGCAGTATTTT. This codes for CASSLRRGDTDTQYF.

The V gene is TRBV12-2, the J gene TRBJ1-4; the table names TRBD1, a call not compared with the DNA. TRBV12-2 is a pseudogene locus. The CDR3 length is 14 residues. The CDR3: CASRRDRPKEKLFF. CDR3 DNA: TGTGCAAGTCGTAGGGACAGGCCTAAGGAAAAACTGTTTTTT.

This chain uses TRBV10-3 with TRBJ2-5; perhaps TRBD1 as D (5 bases). V dropped 7 bases and J dropped 0 bases, with 6 bases sitting between them. Germline CDR1 reads ENHRY; CDR2 reads SYGVKD. The CDR3 sequence is 12 residues long. CDR3 coding DNA: TGTGCCATCAAAGGGGACCAAGAGACCCAGTACTTC. This translates into CAIKGDQETQYF.

The chain uses TRBV5-1 and TRBJ1-2; the D is unclear. Deletions cut 2 bases from V and 5 bases from J, with 13 bases between. This CDR3 has 14 residues. From germline, CDR1 is SGHRS and CDR2 YFSETQ. In DNA, the CDR3 is TGCGCCAGCAGCTTAGAGCTACCCAATTATGGCTACACCTTC. Translated, it gives CASSLELPNYGYTF.

V and J are TRBV4-1 and TRBJ2-7; 8 bases map to TRBD1. Germline CDR1 and CDR2: MGHRA and YSYEKL. Trimming cost V 0 bases and J 3 bases; bases outside gene matches: 4. The CDR3 contains 15 residues. The CDR3 spells CASSQEGQDIYEQYF. As DNA, the CDR3 is TGCGCCAGCAGCCAAGAGGGACAGGACATCTACGAGCAGTACTTC.

V and J are TRBV7-2 and TRBJ2-5; 9 positions agree with TRBD2. CDR1 is SGHTA, CDR2 FQGNSA, per germline. J gave up 5 bases and V 2 bases, and 6 bases lay outside the gene matches. This CDR3 is 15 amino acids long. This CDR3 reads CASSLLGLAWETQYF. The CDR3 DNA follows: TGTGCCAGCAGCTTACTGGGACTAGCATGGGAGACCCAGTACTTC.

The V call is TRBV5-4, the J call TRBJ2-7; TRBD1 is a possible D gene (8 bases). Trimming shortened V by 2 bases and J by 1 base, and 22 bases separated the two germline ends. Looked up from germline, CDR1 is SGHNT and CDR2 is YYREEE (reference sequence). The CDR3 is made up of 18 amino acids. The CDR3 reads CASSLIHIGQGGSYEQYF. In nucleotides, the CDR3 is TGTGCCAGCAGCTTAATCCATATTGGACAGGGAGGGTCCTACGAGCAGTACTTC.

The chain has TRBV4-2 and TRBJ2-3; TRBD2 is a possible D gene (6 bases). Trimming took 1 base from V and 0 from J, leaving 11 bases between them. Germline lookup yields CDR1 LGHNA and CDR2 YNFKEQ. The CDR3 totals 16 residues. The CDR3 here is CASSQGGGGSTDTQYF. The CDR3, as DNA: TGTGCCAGCAGCCAAGGGGGAGGTGGTAGCACAGATACGCAGTATTTT.

The gene calls are TRBV5-1 and TRBJ2-7, with a possible D match to TRBD1 (6 bases). This CDR3 has 14 residues. Germline assignment: CDR1 SGHRS and CDR2 YFSETQ. The V and J ends lost 0 bases and 0 bases respectively, with 7 bases between them. The DNA of the CDR3 is TGCGCCAGCAGCTTGGTGGACAGCTCCTACGAGCAGTACTTC. Translated: CASSLVDSSYEQYF.

This chain connects TRBV28 to TRBJ1-2, with D perhaps TRBD1 (5 bases). V was pared by 2 bases and J by 4 bases, with 14 bases between. This CDR3 contains 15 residues. Germline V lookup: CDR1 MDHEN, CDR2 SYDVKM. The CDR3 sequence: CASSLSAQGGYGYTF. The CDR3 nucleotides are TGTGCCAGCAGTTTAAGCGCCCAGGGTGGCTATGGCTACACCTTC.

V usage is TRBV11-3 and J usage is TRBJ2-3; unclear D gene. Germline lookup yields CDR1 SGHNT and CDR2 YENEEA. CDR3 size: 14 residues. Trimming cost V 1 base and J 1 base, with 6 bases left between them. CDR3 loop: CASSLGVGTDTQYF. Here the CDR3 DNA reads TGTGCCAGCAGCTTAGGCGTCGGCACAGATACGCAGTATTTT.